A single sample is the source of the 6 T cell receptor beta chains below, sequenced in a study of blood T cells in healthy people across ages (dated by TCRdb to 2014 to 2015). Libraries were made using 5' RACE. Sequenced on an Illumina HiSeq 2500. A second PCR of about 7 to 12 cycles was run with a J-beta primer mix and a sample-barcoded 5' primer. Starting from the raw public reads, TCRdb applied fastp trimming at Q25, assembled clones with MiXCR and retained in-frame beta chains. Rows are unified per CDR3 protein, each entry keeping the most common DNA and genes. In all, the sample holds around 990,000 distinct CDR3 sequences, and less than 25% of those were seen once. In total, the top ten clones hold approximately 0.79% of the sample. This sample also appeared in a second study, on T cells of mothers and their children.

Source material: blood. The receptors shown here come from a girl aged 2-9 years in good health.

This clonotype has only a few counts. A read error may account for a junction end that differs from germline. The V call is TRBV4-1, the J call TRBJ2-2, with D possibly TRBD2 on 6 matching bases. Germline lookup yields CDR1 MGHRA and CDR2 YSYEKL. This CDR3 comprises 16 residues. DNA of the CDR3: TGCGCCAACAGCCAAATGGAGGGAGGCCCCACCGGGGAGCTGTTTTTT. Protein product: CANSQMEGGPTGELFF.

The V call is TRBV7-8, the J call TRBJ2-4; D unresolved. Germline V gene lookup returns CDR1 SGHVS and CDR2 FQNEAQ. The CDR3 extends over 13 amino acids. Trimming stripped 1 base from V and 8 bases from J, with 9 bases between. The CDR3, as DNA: TGTGCCAGCAGCTTAGGCAGTCGGGACATTCAGTACTTC. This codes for CASSLGSRDIQYF. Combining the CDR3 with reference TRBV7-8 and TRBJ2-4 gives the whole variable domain GAGVSQSPRYKVAKRGQDVALRCDPISGHVSLFWYQQALGQGPEFLTYFQNEAQLDKSGLPSDRFFAERPEGSVSTLKIQRTQQEDSAVYLCASSLGSRDIQYFGAGTRLSVL.

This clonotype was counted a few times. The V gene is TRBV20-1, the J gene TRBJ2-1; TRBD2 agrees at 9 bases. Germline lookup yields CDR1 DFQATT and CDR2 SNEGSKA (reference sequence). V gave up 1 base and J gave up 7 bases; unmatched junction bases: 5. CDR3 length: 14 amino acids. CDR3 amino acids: CSARVAGAANEQFF. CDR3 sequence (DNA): TGCAGTGCTAGAGTAGCGGGAGCAGCTAATGAGCAGTTCTTC.

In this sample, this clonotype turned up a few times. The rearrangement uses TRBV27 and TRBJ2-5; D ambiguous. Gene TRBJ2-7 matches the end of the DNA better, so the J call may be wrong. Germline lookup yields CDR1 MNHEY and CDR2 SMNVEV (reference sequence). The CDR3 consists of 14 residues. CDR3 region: CASSFNGNSYEQYF. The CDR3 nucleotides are TGTGCCAGCAGTTTCAACGGAAACTCCTACGAGCAGTACTTC.

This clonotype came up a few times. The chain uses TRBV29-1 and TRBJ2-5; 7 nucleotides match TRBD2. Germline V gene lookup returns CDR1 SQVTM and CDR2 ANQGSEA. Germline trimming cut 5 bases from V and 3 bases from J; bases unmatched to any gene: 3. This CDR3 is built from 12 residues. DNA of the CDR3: TGCAGCGTTCGGGGGGTAGAAGAGACCCAGTACTTC. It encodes CSVRGVEETQYF. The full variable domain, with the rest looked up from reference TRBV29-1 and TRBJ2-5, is SAVISQKPSRDICQRGTSLTIQCQVDSQVTMMFWYRQQPGQSLTLIATANQGSEATYESGFVIDKFPISRPNLTFSTLTVSNMSPEDSSIYLCSVRGVEETQYFGPGTRLLVL.

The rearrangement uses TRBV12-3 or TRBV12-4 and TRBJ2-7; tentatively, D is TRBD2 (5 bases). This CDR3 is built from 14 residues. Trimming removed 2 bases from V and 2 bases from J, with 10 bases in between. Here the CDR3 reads CASSLRTSPYEQYF. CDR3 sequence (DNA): TGTGCCAGCAGTTTACGGACTTCCCCCTACGAGCAGTACTTC.